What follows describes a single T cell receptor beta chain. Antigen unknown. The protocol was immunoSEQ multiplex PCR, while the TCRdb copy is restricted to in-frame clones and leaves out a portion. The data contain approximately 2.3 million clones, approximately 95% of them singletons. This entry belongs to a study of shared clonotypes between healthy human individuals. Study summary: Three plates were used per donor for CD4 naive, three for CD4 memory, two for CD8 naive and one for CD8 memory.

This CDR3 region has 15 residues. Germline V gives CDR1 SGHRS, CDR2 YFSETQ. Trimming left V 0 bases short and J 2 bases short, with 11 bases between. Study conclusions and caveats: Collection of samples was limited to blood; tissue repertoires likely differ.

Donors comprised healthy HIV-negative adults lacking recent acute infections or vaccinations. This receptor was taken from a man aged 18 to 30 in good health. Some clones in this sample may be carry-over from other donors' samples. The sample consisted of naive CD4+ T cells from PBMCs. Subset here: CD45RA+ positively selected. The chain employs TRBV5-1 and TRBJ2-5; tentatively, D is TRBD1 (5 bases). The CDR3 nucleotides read TGCGCCAGCAGCTTGGGTAGGGGTGGTCAAGAGACCCAGTACTTC. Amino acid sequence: CASSLGRGGQETQYF.